This entry is about one TCR beta chain. Its antigen remains unknown. RNA transcripts were the template for amplifying TCR beta CDR3 regions. First-round RT-PCR targeting the TCR CDR3 was performed with the HTBI primer set. TCRdb fed the multiplex PCR reads into MiXCR, producing one record per CDR3 protein. The data contain around 400,000 distinct CDR3 sequences, roughly 15% of them singletons. Germline V lookup: CDR1 SNHLY, CDR2 FYNNEI. The CDR3 is 14 residues long. V gave up 7 bases and J gave up 0 bases, with 10 bases separating them. These data are taken from a study of T cells in Graves' hyperthyroidism and ophthalmopathy. About the research overall: Peripheral blood was obtained at initial diagnosis, preceding any treatment.

Out of 10 ml of fresh peripheral blood came the PBMCs. Study results and limitations: Most thyroid clonotypes expanded above 0.001 appeared in blood too. By a 13 V-J model, ophthalmopathy was set apart from stable hyperthyroidism.

Material for sequencing was blood. The clonotype originates from a woman between 55 and 75 years old with Graves' ophthalmopathy. V is TRBV2 and J is TRBJ2-4; D is perhaps TRBD2 (5 bases). The DNA of the CDR3 is TGTGCCAGCACGGAGGACCTAGCCAAAAACATTCAGTACTTC. It yields the protein CASTEDLAKNIQYF. The full variable domain, in which reference TRBV2 and TRBJ2-4 provide the parts outside the CDR3, is EPEVTQTPSHQVTQMGQEVILRCVPISNHLYFYWYRQILGQKVEFLVSFYNNEISEKSEIFDDQFSVERPDGSNFTLKIRSTKLEDSAMYFCASTEDLAKNIQYFGAGTRLSVL.